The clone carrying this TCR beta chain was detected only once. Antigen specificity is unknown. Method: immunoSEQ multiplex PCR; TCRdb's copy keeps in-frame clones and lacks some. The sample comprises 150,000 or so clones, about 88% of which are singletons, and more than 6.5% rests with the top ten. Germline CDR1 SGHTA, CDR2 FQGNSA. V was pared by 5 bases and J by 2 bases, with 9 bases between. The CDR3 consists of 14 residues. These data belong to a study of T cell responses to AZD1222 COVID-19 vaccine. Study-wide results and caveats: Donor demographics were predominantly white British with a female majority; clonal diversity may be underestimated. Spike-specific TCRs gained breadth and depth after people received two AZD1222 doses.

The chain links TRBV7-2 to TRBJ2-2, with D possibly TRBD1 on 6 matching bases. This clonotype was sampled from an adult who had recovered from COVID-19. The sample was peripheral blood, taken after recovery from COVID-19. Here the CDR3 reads CASSQGQNTGELFF. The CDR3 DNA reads TGTGCCAGCAGCCAGGGACAAAACACCGGGGAGCTGTTTTTT.